These T cell receptor beta chains were read from a single sample in a study of technical replicates of blood from several donors. Profiled with immunoSEQ multiplex PCR; TCRdb holds only in-frame clones, not every one. In the table there are about 93,000 clones, roughly 96% of which are singletons. The sample comprised T cells isolated from PBMCs. Receptors originate from a human donor in good health. Each CDR3 is given with its conserved first and last residue. Fields, in order: V gene, D gene, J gene, CDR3 protein. D genes are given only for firm matches.

V: TRBV14; D: NA; J: TRBJ2-2; CDR3: CASSPKGHPNTGELFF
V: TRBV19; D: TRBD2; J: TRBJ2-2; CDR3: CASSQLAGRSNTGELFF
V: TRBV12-5; D: TRBD2; J: TRBJ2-3; CDR3: CASGLGLAGSTDTQYF
V: TRBV7-8; D: NA; J: TRBJ1-3; CDR3: CASSLTGAGNTIYF
V: TRBV13; D: NA; J: TRBJ2-1; CDR3: CASSLDETVTNEQFF
V: TRBV5-1; D: NA; J: TRBJ2-7; CDR3: CASSLGQLYLEQYF
V: TRBV6-1; D: NA; J: TRBJ2-2; CDR3: CASSERRGNTGELFF
V: TRBV7-9; D: NA; J: TRBJ1-2; CDR3: CASSLVYGTNYGYTF
V: TRBV28; D: TRBD2; J: TRBJ2-3; CDR3: CASFSGGLIRDTQYF
V: TRBV6-5; D: NA; J: TRBJ1-6; CDR3: CASRSQLNSPLHF
V: TRBV6-4; D: NA; J: TRBJ2-1; CDR3: CASSDQASFDEQFF
V: TRBV6-5; D: NA; J: TRBJ1-1; CDR3: CASSYYVSGEAFF
V: TRBV30; D: TRBD1; J: TRBJ1-5; CDR3: CAWSVGQGEQPQHF
V: TRBV28; D: TRBD1; J: TRBJ1-4; CDR3: CASSLRTGRTPTNEKLFF
V: TRBV18; D: TRBD2; J: TRBJ2-7; CDR3: CASSPWRELSYEQYF
V: TRBV4-1; D: TRBD1; J: TRBJ1-5; CDR3: CASSQRGQGAGGQPQHF
V: TRBV27; D: TRBD1; J: TRBJ2-7; CDR3: CASRPSQGTGPTYEQYF
V: TRBV5-5; D: NA; J: TRBJ1-5; CDR3: CASSLEGRDQPQHF
V: TRBV9; D: NA; J: TRBJ1-1; CDR3: CASSVDPVMNTEAFF
V: TRBV4-2; D: TRBD2; J: TRBJ2-1; CDR3: CASSQEPSGSEYNEQFF
V: TRBV11-2; D: TRBD2; J: TRBJ2-7; CDR3: CASSLGTSGSRAEQYF
V: TRBV11-3; D: TRBD2; J: TRBJ2-1; CDR3: CASSLVGTSSYNEQFF
V: TRBV29-1; D: NA; J: TRBJ1-2; CDR3: CSALSGGVQANYGYTF
V: TRBV7-2; D: TRBD2; J: TRBJ2-7; CDR3: CASSLAGGAYEQYF
V: TRBV6-6; D: NA; J: TRBJ2-3; CDR3: CASSRGGPRDTQYF
V: TRBV5-1; D: TRBD1; J: TRBJ1-1; CDR3: CASSPRLEQGDTEAFF
V: TRBV28; D: TRBD1; J: TRBJ1-1; CDR3: CASSQVQGGATEAFF
V: TRBV2; D: TRBD2; J: TRBJ2-1; CDR3: CASSPLEASGDYNEQFF
V: TRBV5-6; D: NA; J: TRBJ1-2; CDR3: CASSLSEMRYTF
V: TRBV29-1; D: NA; J: TRBJ1-1; CDR3: CSAEDGNTEAFF
V: TRBV5-1; D: NA; J: TRBJ2-3; CDR3: CASSLDPGSPDTQYF
V: TRBV10-1; D: TRBD1; J: TRBJ1-3; CDR3: CASSKDREGGNTIYF
V: TRBV6-5; D: TRBD1; J: TRBJ2-1; CDR3: CATDRAGLGEQFF
V: TRBV2; D: NA; J: TRBJ2-7; CDR3: CASCPPRAYEQYF
V: TRBV18; D: NA; J: TRBJ2-2; CDR3: CASSPSVNTGELFF
V: TRBV5-1; D: TRBD2; J: TRBJ2-3; CDR3: CASRPFGSGRPDTQYF
V: TRBV6-5; D: NA; J: TRBJ1-2; CDR3: CASRSLGLGSYGYTF
V: TRBV5-8; D: TRBD1; J: TRBJ1-5; CDR3: CASSLNRGDDQPQHF
V: TRBV19; D: TRBD1; J: TRBJ1-2; CDR3: CASTPDRDTNYGYTF
V: TRBV5-1; D: TRBD2; J: TRBJ2-3; CDR3: CASSLVSLFTGGTQYF
V: TRBV5-3; D: TRBD1; J: TRBJ1-3; CDR3: CARSSQGAKWDTIYF
V: TRBV10-3; D: NA; J: TRBJ2-2; CDR3: CAISTGNTGELFF
V: TRBV29-1; D: NA; J: TRBJ2-6; CDR3: CSAITFSGANVLTF
V: TRBV28; D: TRBD1; J: TRBJ1-1; CDR3: CASSPRTGVGTEAFF
V: TRBV19; D: NA; J: TRBJ2-5; CDR3: CASSDNGQQETQYF
V: TRBV14; D: TRBD2; J: TRBJ2-7; CDR3: CASAIQAYQRGNSYEQYF
V: TRBV9; D: TRBD2; J: TRBJ2-3; CDR3: CASSPGLAIADTQYF